A selection of T cell receptor beta chains follows, all from one sample in a study of identical twins. TCRdb re-called the 5' RACE reads through MiXCR, storing one row per CDR3 protein. The sample holds 650,000 to 750,000 distinct CDR3 sequences, 21% seen once. The same data also contributed to another study, on T cells expressing NK-cell markers.

Input material: PBMCs. Receptors were obtained from a woman in her late teens or twenties in good health. Each CDR3 is given with its conserved first and last residue. The D gene is left open where the match is weak. Clone size appears in some rows only: once, few, many, or a class for an expanded clone.

clone size,CDR3 length,V gene,D gene,J gene,CDR3 DNA,CDR3 protein
NA,15,TRBV20-1,TRBD2,TRBJ2-7,TGCAGTGCTGGAAAGACCACGGGACTAGCGATAGAGCAGTACTTC,CSAGKTTGLAIEQYF
few,15,TRBV5-1,TRBD2,TRBJ2-1,TGCGCCAGCAGCTTGGCACTAGCGGGAATGGATGAGCAGTTCTTC,CASSLALAGMDEQFF
NA,16,TRBV5-1,TRBD2,TRBJ2-1,TGCGCCAGCAGCGGGGTCGGGAGGCCCCTCCTCAATGAGCAGTTCTTC,CASSGVGRPLLNEQFF
many,14,TRBV7-2,TRBD2,TRBJ2-5,TGTGCCAGCAGCGTGGGACTAGCTGTGGAGACCCAGTACTTC,CASSVGLAVETQYF
many,14,TRBV5-5,NA,TRBJ2-3,TGTGCCAGCAGCTCGGGCCACCCCACAGATACGCAGTATTTT,CASSSGHPTDTQYF
NA,15,TRBV20-1,NA,TRBJ2-7,TGCAGTGCTAGTACAGCAGACCACCGCCCCTACGAGCAGTACTTC,CSASTADHRPYEQYF
NA,13,TRBV5-1,NA,TRBJ1-1,TGCGCCAGCAGCTTGGAGGTACCCACTGAAGCTTTCTTT,CASSLEVPTEAFF
few,15,TRBV5-1,TRBD2,TRBJ2-7,TGCGCCAGCAAACCGGGACTAGCGTCCTGGAACGAGCAGTACTTC,CASKPGLASWNEQYF
NA,17,TRBV9,TRBD1,TRBJ1-1,TGTGCCAGCAGCGAGGGCCGGGACAGGGGATGGAACACTGAAGCTTTCTTT,CASSEGRDRGWNTEAFF
few,17,TRBV9,TRBD2,TRBJ2-3,TGTGCCAGCAGCAAAGGGTCAAGAGCGGGGGGGGAAGATACGCAGTATTTT,CASSKGSRAGGEDTQYF